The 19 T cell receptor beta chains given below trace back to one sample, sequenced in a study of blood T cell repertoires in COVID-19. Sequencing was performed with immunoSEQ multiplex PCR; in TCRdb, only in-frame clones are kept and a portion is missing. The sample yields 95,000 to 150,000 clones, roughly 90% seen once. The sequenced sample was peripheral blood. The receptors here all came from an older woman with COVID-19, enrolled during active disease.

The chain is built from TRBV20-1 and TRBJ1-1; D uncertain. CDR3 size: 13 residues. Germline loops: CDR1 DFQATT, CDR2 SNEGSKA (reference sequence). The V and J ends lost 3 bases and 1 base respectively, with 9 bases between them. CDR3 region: CSASTTGNTEAFF. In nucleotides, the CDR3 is TGCAGTGCTAGTACCACGGGGAACACTGAAGCTTTCTTT.

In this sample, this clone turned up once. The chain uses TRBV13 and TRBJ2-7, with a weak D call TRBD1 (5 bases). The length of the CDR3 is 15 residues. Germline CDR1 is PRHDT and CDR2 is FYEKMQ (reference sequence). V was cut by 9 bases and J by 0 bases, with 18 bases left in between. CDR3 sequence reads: CASAKLKTDSYEQYF. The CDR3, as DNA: TGTGCCAGTGCGAAACTCAAGACAGACTCCTACGAGCAGTACTTC.

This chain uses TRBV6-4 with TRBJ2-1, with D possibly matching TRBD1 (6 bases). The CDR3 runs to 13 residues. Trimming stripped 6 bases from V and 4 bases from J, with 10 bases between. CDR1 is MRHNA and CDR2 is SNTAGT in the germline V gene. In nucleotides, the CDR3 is TGTGCCAGCAGCCCGGGACAATACAATGAGCAGTTCTTC. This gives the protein CASSPGQYNEQFF.

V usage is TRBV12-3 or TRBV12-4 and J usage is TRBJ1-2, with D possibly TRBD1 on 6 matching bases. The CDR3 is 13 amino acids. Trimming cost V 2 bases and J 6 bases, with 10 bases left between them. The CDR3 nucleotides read TGTGCCAGCAGTTTAAACAGGGCGGATGGCTACACCTTC. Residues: CASSLNRADGYTF.

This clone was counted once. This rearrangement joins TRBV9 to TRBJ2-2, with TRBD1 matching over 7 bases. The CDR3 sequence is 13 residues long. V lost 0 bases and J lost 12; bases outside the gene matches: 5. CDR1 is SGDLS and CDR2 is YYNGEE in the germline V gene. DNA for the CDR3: TGTGCCAGCAGCGTAGATACGACAGGGCAGCTGTTTTTT. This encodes CASSVDTTGQLFF.

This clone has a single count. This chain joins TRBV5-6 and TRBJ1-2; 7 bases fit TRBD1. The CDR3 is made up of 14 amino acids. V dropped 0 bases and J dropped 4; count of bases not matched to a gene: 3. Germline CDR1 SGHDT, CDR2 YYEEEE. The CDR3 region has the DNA TGTGCCAGCAGCTTGGACAGGGGACTCTATGGCTACACCTTC. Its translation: CASSLDRGLYGYTF.

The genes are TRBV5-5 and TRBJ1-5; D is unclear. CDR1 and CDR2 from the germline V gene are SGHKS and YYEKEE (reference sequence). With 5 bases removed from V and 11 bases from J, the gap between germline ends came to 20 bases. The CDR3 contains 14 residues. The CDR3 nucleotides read TGTGCCAGCAGGTTTGAACTAGGCGGTACGTCCCAGCATTTT. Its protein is CASRFELGGTSQHF. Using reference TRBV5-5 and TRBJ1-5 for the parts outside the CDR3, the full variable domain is DAGVTQSPTHLIKTRGQQVTLRCSPISGHKSVSWYQQVLGQGPQFIFQYYEKEERGRGNFPDRFSARQFPNYSSELNVNALLLGDSALYLCASRFELGGTSQHFGDGTRLSIL.

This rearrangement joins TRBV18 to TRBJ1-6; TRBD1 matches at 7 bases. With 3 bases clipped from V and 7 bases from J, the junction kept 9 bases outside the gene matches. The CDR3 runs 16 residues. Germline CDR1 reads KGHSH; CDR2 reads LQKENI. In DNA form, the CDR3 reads TGTGCCAGCTCACCTCCTGAGGGGGCAGGAAATTCACCCCTCCACTTT. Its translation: CASSPPEGAGNSPLHF. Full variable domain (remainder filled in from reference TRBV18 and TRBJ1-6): NAGVMQNPRHLVRRRGQEARLRCSPMKGHSHVYWYRQLPEEGLKFMVYLQKENIIDESGMPKERFSAEFPKEGPSILRIQQVVRGDSAAYFCASSPPEGAGNSPLHFGNGTRLTVT.

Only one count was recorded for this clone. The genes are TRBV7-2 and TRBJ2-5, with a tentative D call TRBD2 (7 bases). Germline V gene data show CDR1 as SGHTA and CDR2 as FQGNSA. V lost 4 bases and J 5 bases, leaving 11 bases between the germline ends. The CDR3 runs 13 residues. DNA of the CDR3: TGTGCCAGCAGCTCTGAGGGGGGGGAGACCCAGTACTTC. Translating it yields CASSSEGGETQYF.

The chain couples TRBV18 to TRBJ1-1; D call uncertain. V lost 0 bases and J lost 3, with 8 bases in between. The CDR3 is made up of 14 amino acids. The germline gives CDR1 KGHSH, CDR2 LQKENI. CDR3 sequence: CASSPPFGDTEAFF. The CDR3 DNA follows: TGTGCCAGCTCACCACCGTTCGGGGACACTGAAGCTTTCTTT.

CDR3 sequence reads: CASSVIGTGGELFF. In DNA, the CDR3 is TGTGCCAGCAGCGTAATCGGGACTGGGGGGGAGCTGTTTTTT. The rearrangement uses TRBV9 and TRBJ2-2; TRBD2 is a possible D gene (6 bases). Germline assignment: CDR1 SGDLS and CDR2 YYNGEE. The CDR3 is 14 amino acids. V was shortened by 1 base and J by 8 bases, with 12 bases between the two germline ends.

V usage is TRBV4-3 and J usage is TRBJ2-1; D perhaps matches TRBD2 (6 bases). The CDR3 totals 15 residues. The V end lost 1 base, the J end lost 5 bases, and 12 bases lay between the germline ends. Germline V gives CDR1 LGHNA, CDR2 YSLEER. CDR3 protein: CASSQGTSWNNEQFF. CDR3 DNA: TGCGCCAGCAGCCAAGGAACTAGCTGGAACAATGAGCAGTTCTTC.

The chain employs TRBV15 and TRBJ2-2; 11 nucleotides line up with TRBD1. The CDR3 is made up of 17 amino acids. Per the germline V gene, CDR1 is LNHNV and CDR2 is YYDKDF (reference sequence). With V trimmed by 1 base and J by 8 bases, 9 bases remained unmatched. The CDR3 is CATSRGGQGAQSGELFF. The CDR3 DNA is TGTGCCACCAGCAGAGGAGGACAGGGGGCGCAGTCTGGGGAGCTGTTTTTT. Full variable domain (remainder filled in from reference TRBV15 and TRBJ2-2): DAMVIQNPRYQVTQFGKPVTLSCSQTLNHNVMYWYQQKSSQAPKLLFHYYDKDFNNEADTPDNFQSRRPNTSFCFLDIRSPGLGDTAMYLCATSRGGQGAQSGELFFGEGSRLTVL.

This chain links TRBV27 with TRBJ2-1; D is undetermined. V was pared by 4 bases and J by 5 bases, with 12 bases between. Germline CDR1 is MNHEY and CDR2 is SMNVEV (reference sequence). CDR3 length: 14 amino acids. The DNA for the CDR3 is TGTGCCAGCAGTTCCCTCACAGTGAACAATGAGCAGTTCTTC. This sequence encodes CASSSLTVNNEQFF.

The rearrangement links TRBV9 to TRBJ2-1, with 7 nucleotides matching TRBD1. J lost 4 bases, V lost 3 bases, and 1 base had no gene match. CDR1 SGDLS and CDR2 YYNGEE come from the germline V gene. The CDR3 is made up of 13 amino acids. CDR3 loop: CASSATGYNEQFF. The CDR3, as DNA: TGTGCCAGCAGCGCGACAGGGTACAATGAGCAGTTCTTC.

The CDR3 protein is CSARDGRGQYF. In DNA, the CDR3 is TGCAGTGCTAGAGATGGAAGGGGGCAGTACTTC. The chain is built from TRBV20-1 and TRBJ2-7, with TRBD1 as a possible D gene (5 bases). The CDR3 length is 11 residues. Between the trimmed V and J ends, which lost 0 bases and 9 bases, there was a span of 9 bases. CDR1 and CDR2 from the germline V gene are DFQATT and SNEGSKA (reference sequence).

In DNA form, the CDR3 reads TGTGCCAGCAGCCAAGTAGGGCGGGGGGACTACGAGCAGTACTTC. Protein: CASSQVGRGDYEQYF. The chain recombines TRBV4-2 with TRBJ2-7, with 8 bases identical to TRBD2. Trimming cost V 1 base and J 3 bases; bases outside gene matches: 5. Germline V gene sequence: CDR1 LGHNA, CDR2 YNFKEQ. The CDR3 sequence is 15 residues long.

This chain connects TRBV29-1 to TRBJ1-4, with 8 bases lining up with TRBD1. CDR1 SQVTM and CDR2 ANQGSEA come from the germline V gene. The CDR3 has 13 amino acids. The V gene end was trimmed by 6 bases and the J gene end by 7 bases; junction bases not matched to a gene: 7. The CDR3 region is CSVGQGRGEKLFF. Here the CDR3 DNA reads TGCAGCGTAGGACAGGGTAGGGGTGAAAAACTGTTTTTT.

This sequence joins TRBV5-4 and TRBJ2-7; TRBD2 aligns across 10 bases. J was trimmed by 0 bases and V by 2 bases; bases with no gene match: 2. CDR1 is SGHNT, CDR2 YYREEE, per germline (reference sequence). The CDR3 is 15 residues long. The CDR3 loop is CASSFQRGGSYEQYF. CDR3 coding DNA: TGTGCCAGCAGCTTCCAGCGGGGGGGCTCCTACGAGCAGTACTTC.